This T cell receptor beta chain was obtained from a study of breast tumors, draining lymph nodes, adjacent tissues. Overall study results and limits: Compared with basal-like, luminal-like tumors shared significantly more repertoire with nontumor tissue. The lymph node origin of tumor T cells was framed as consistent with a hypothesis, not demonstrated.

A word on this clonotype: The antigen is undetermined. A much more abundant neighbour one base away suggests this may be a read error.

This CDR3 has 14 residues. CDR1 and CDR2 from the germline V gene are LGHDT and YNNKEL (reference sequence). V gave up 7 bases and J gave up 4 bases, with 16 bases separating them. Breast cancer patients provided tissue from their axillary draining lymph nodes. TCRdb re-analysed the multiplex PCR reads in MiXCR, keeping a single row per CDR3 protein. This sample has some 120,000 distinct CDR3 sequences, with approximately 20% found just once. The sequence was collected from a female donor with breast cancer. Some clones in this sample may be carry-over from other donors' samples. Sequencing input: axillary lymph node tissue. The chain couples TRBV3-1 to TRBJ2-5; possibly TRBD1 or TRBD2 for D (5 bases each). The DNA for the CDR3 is TGTGCCAGCAACCAGTCTGGGGGTAGAGAGACCCAGTACTTC. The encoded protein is CASNQSGGRETQYF.